A selection of T cell receptor beta chains follows, all from one sample in a study of T cell clusters in autoimmune cytopenias. From the multiplex PCR reads, TCRdb lists one entry per CDR3 protein and no DNA. The table lists 9,500 to 15,000 distinct CDR3 sequences. These same data were also listed under a study on T cell repertoires in aging, cancer and after chemotherapy.

Input material: peripheral blood. The receptors here all came from a human donor in good health. CDR3s include the opening cysteine and the closing phenylalanine or tryptophan. The order of the fields is clone size, J gene, V gene, CDR3 protein. The size field is filled for only some rows; it gives once, few, many or a size class.

size: -; J: TRBJ2-6; V: TRBV9; CDR3: CASSVGSYGANVLTF
size: medium-sized; J: TRBJ1-2; V: TRBV6-1; CDR3: CASSGVAGGGYTF
size: -; J: TRBJ2-1; V: TRBV7-3; CDR3: CASGVAGGLNEQFF
size: -; J: TRBJ2-7; V: TRBV5-4; CDR3: CASRADRASYEQYF
size: medium-sized; J: TRBJ1-2; V: TRBV20-1; CDR3: CSAPQGAGYTF
size: medium-sized; J: TRBJ1-5; V: TRBV20-1; CDR3: CSARSIVDQPQHF
size: medium-sized; J: TRBJ2-7; V: TRBV5-6; CDR3: CASTSGVGVYEQYF
size: -; J: TRBJ1-6; V: TRBV30; CDR3: CAWSRRGWNSPLHF
size: medium-sized; J: TRBJ2-5; V: TRBV7-2; CDR3: CASSLSSGPPSQYF
size: medium-sized; J: TRBJ1-2; V: TRBV20-1; CDR3: CSASVRGDYGYTF
size: medium-sized; J: TRBJ2-3; V: TRBV10-3; CDR3: CAIATGTGEVDTQYF
size: -; J: TRBJ1-1; V: TRBV7-9; CDR3: CASSLEGAGTEAFF
size: medium-sized; J: TRBJ1-1; V: TRBV6-2/TRBV6-3; CDR3: CASRGGQGVTEAFF
size: -; J: TRBJ2-7; V: TRBV28; CDR3: CASTSGALYEQYF
size: -; J: TRBJ1-2; V: TRBV24-1; CDR3: CATSDFQTNYGYTF
size: medium-sized; J: TRBJ2-7; V: TRBV7-2; CDR3: CASSLAWQASYEQYF
size: medium-sized; J: TRBJ2-7; V: TRBV7-2; CDR3: CASSRTLSYEQYF